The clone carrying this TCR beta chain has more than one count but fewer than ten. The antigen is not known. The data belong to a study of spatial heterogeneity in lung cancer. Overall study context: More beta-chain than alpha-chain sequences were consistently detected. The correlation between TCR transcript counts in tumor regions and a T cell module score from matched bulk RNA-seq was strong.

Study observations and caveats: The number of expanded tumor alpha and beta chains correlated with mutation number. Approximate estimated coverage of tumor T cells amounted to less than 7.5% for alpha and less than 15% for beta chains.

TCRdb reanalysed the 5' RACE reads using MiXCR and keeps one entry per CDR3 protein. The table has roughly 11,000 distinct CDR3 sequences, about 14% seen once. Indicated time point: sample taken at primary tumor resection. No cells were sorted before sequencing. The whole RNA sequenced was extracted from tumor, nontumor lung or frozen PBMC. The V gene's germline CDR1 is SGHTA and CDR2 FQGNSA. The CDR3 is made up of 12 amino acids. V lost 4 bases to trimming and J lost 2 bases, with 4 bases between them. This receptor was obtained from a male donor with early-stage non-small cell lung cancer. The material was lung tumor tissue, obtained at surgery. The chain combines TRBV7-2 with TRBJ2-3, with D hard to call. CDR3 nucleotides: TGTGCCAGCAGCTGGGACACAGATACGCAGTATTTT. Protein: CASSWDTDTQYF.